This T cell receptor beta chain is from a study of cytotoxic CD8 clonotypes in ibrutinib-treated CLL. Overall study context: Patients: roughly ten relapsed/refractory, under 16 treatment-naive, some 18 IGHV unmutated.

A note on this clone: Its antigen is still unknown.

Study results and limitations: Upon ibrutinib response clonality rose, and upon progression it fell back toward baseline. T-cell clonality at baseline went above that of age-matched healthy donors and rose and fell with circulating CD8+ T-cell counts. Public clonotypes were seen rarely and were contracted or stable on treatment.

Trimming shortened V by 5 bases and J by 4 bases, and 14 bases separated the two germline ends. Germline CDR1 and CDR2: MDHEN and SYDVKM. The CDR3 is 14 residues long. The table came from immunoSEQ multiplex PCR; TCRdb's copy has only in-frame clones and leaves some out. There are under 150,000 clones in the sample; around 80% occur only once, and 7.6% lies in the top ten. The receptor's source is a human donor with chronic lymphocytic leukemia. The sample in question was PBMCs, obtained after 36 months of ibrutinib treatment. The rearrangement uses TRBV28 and TRBJ1-1, with D possibly TRBD1 on 5 matching bases. CDR3 amino acids: CASSPRPGLTEAFF. The CDR3 DNA follows: TGTGCCAGCAGTCCCCGACCAGGGCTCACTGAAGCTTTCTTT.